Sequencing of this T cell receptor beta chain was carried out in a study of blood T cell repertoires in COVID-19. Study overall: The United States, Italy and Spain provided the acute and convalescent COVID-19 samples. Sample material is recorded as cDNA or gDNA derived from T cells, B-cell-depleted T cells, or PBMCs.

The method was immunoSEQ multiplex PCR; TCRdb's version includes in-frame clones alone and lacks a portion of them. The sample records 250,000 to 400,000 clones, around 88% being singletons. Comment on this clone: This sample also contains other DNA sequences that code for the same CDR3.

During active infection, Seattle patients enrolled and were then monitored through disease. Trimming cost V 5 bases and J 6 bases, with 16 bases left between them. The CDR3 spans 15 residues. Germline lookup yields CDR1 LNHDA and CDR2 SQIVND (reference sequence). Sequencing was carried out using peripheral blood. The sequence was obtained from a woman in her thirties with COVID-19, enrolled during active disease. The V call is TRBV19, the J call TRBJ1-4; perhaps TRBD1 as D (5 bases). CDR3: CASSSGTGGDEKLFF. CDR3 nucleotides: TGTGCCAGTAGTTCTGGGACGGGAGGGGATGAAAAACTGTTTTTT.